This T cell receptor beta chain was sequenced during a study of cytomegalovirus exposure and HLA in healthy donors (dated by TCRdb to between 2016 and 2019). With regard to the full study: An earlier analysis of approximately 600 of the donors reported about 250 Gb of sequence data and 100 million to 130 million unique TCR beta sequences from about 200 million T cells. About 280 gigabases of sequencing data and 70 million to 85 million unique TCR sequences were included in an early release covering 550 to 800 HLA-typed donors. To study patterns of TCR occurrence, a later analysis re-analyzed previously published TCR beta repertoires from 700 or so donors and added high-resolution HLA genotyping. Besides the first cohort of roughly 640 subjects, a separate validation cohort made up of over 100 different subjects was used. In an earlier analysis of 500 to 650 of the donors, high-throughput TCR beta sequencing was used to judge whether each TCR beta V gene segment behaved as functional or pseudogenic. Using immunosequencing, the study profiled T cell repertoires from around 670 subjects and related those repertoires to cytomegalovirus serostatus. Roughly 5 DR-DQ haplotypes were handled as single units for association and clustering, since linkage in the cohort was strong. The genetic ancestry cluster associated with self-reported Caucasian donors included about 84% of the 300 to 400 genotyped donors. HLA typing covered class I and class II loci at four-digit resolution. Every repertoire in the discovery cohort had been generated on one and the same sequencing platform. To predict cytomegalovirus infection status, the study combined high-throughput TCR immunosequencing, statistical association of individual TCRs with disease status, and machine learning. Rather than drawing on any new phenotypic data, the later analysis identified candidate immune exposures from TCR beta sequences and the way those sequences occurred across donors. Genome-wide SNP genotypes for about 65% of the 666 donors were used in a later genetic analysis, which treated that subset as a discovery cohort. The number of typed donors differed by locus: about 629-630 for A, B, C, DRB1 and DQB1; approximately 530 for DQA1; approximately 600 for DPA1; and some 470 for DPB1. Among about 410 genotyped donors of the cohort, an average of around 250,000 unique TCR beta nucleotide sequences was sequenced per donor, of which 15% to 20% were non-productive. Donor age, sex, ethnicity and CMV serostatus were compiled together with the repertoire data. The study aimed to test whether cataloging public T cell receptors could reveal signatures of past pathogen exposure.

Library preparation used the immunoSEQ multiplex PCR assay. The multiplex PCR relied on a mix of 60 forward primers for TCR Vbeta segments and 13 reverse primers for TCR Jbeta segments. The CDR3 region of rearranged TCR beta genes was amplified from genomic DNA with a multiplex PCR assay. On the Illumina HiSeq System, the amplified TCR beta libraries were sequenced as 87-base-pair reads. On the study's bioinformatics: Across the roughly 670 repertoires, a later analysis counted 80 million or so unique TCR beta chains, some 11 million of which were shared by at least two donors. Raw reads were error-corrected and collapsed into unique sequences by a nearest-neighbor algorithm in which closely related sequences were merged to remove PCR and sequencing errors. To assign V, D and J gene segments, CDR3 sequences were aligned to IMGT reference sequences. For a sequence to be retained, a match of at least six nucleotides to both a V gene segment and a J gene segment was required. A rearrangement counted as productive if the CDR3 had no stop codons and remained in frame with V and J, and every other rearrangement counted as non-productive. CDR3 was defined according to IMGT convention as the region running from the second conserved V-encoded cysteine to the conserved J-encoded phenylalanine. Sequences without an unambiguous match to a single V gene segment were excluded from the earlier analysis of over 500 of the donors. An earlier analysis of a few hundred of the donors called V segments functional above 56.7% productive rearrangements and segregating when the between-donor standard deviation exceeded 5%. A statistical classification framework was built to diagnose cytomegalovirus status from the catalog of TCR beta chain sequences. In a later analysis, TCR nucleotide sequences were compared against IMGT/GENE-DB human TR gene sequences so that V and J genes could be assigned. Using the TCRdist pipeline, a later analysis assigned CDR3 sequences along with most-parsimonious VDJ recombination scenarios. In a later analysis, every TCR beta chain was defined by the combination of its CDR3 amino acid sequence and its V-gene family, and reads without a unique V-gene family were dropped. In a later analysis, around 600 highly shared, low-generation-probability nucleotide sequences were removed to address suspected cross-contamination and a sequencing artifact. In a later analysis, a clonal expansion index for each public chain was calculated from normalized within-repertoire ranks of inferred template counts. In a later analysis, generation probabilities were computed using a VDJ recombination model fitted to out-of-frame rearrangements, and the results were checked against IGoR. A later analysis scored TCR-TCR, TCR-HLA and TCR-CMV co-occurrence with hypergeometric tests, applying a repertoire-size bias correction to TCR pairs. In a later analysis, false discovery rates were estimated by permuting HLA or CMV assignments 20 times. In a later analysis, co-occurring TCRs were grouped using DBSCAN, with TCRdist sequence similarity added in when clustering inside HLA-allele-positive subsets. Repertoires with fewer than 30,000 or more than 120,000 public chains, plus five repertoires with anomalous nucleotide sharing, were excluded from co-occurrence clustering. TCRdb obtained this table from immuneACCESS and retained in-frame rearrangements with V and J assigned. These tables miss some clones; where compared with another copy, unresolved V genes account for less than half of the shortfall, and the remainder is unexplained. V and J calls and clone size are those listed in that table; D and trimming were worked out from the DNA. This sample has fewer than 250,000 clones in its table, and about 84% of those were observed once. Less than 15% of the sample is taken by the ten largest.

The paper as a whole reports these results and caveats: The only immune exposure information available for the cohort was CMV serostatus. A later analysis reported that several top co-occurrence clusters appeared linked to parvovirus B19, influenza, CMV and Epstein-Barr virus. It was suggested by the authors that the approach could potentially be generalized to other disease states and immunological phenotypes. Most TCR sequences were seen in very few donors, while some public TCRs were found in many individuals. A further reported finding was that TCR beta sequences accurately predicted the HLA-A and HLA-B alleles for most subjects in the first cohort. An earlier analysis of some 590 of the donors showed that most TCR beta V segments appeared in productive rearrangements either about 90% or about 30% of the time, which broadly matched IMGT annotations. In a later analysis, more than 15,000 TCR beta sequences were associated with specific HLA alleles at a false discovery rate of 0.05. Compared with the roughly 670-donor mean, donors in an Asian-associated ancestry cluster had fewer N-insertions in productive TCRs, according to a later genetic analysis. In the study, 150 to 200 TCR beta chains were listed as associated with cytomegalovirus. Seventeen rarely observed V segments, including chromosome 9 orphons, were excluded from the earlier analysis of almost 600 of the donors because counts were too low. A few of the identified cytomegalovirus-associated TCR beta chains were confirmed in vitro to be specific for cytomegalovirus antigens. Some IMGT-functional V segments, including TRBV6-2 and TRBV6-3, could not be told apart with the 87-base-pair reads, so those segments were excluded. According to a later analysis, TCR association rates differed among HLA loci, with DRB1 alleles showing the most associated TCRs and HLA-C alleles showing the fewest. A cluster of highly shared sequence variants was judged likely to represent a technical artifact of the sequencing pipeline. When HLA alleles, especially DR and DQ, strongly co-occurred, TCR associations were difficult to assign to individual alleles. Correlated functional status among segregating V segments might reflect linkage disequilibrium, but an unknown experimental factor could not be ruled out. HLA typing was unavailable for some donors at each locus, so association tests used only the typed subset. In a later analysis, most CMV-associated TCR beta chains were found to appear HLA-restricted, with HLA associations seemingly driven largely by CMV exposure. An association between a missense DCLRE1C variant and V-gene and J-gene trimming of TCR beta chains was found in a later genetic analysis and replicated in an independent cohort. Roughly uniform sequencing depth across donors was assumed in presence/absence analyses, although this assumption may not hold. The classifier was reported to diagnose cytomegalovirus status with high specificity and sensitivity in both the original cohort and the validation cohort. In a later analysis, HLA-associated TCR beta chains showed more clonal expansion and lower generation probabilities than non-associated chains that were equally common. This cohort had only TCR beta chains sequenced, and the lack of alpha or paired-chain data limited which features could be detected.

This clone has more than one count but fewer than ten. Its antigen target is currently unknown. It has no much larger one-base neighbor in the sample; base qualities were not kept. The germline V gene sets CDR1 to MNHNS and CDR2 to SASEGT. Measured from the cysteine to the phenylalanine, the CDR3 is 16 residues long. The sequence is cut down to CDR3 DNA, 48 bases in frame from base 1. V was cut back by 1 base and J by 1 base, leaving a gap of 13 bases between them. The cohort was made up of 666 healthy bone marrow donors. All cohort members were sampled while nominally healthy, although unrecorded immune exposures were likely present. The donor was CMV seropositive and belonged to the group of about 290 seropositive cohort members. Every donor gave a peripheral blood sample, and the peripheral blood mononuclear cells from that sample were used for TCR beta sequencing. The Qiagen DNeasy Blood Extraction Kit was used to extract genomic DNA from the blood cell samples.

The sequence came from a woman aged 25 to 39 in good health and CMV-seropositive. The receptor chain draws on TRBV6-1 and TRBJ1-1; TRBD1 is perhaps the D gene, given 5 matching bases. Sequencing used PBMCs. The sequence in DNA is TGTGCCAGCAGTGAAGGAGGAGGGGACCCGAACACTGAAGCTTTCTTT. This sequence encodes CASSEGGGDPNTEAFF.